The sequence of this T cell receptor (beta chain) was determined in a study of graft-versus-host responses after intestinal transplantation. V was shortened by 3 bases and J by 3 bases, with 16 bases between the two germline ends. CDR3 length: 16 residues. CDR1 and CDR2 from the germline V gene are WSHSY and SAAADI. TCRdb keeps only in-frame clones here, not all; method: immunoSEQ multiplex PCR. Of 85,000 to 90,000 clones listed, 75% to 90% are singletons. Study results and caveats: Researchers found GvH clones in recipient marrow, and some showed up first in ileum or blood. Allografts of patients with graft-donor T cell macrochimerism showed high graft-versus-host to host-versus-graft clone ratios.

A note on this clone: Its antigen is not known.

The source material was unstimulated CD4+ T cells sorted from spleen or lymph node cells, sampled before intestinal transplant. The rearrangement joins TRBV10-2 to TRBJ2-3; a weak D match, TRBD2 (6 bases). The source is a human donor who received an intestinal transplant. The CDR3 DNA is TGCGCCAGCAGTGAAGGTCGACTAGGGCCAACAGATACGCAGTATTTT. Translated: CASSEGRLGPTDTQYF.